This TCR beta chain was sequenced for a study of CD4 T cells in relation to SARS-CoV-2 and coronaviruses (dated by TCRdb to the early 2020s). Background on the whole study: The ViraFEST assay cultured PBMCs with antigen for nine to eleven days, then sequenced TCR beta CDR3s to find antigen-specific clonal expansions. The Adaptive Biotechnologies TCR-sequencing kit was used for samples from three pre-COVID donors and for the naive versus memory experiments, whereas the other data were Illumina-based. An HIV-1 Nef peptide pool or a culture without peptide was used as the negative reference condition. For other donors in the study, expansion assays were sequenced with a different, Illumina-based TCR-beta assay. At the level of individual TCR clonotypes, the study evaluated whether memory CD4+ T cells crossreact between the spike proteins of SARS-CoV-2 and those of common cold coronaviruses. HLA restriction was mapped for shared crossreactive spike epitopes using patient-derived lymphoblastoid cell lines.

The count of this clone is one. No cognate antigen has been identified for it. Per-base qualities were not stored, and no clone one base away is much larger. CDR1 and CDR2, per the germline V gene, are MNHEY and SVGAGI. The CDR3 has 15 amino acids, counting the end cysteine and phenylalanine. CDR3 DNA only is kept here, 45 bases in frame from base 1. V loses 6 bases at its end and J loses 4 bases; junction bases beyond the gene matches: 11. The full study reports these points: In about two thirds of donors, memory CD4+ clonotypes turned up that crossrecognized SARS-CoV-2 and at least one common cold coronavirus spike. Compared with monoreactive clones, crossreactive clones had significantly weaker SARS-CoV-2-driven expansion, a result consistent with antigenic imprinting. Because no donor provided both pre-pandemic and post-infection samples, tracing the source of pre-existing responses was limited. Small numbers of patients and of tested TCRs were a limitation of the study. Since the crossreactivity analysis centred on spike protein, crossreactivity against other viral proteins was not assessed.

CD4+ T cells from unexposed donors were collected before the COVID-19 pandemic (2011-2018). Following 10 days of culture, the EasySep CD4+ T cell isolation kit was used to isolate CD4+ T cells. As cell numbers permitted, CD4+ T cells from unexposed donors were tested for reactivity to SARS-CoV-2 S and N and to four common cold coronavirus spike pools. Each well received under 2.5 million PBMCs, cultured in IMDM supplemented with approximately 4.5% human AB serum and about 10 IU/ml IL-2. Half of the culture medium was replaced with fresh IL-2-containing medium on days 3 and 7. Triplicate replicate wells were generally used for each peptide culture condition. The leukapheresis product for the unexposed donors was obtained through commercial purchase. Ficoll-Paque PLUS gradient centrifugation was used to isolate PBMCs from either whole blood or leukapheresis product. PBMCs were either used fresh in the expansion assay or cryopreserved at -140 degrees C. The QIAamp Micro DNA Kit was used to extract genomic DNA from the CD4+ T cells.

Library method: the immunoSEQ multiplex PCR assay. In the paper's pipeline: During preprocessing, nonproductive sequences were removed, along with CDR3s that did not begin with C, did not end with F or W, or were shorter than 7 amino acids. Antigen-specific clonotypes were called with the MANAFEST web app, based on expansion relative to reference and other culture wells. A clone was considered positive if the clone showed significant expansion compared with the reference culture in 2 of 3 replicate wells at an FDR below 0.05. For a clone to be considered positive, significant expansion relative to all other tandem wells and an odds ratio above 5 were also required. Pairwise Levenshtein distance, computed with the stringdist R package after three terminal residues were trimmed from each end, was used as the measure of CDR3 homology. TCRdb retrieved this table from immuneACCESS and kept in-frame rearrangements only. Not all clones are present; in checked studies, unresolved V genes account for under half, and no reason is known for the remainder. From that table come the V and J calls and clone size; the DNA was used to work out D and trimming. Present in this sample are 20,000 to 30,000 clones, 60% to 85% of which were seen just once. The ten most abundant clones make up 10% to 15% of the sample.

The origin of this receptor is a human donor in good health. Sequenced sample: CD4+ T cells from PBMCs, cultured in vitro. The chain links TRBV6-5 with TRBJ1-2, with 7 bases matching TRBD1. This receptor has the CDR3 CASRPGQTTFYGYTF. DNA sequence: TGTGCCAGCAGACCGGGACAGACAACCTTCTATGGCTACACCTTC.